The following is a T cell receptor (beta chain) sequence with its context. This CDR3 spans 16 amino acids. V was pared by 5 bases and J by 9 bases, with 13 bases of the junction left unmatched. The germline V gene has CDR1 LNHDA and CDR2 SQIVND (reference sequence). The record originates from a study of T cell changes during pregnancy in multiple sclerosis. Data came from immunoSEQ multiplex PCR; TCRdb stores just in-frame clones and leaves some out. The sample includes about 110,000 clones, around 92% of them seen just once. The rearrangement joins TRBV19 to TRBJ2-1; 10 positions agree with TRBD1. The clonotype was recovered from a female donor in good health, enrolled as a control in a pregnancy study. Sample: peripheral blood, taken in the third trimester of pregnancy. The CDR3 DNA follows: TGTGCCAGTAGTCCCCCTCGCCGGGACAGGGGCGTTGAGCAGTTCTTC. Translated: CASSPPRRDRGVEQFF.